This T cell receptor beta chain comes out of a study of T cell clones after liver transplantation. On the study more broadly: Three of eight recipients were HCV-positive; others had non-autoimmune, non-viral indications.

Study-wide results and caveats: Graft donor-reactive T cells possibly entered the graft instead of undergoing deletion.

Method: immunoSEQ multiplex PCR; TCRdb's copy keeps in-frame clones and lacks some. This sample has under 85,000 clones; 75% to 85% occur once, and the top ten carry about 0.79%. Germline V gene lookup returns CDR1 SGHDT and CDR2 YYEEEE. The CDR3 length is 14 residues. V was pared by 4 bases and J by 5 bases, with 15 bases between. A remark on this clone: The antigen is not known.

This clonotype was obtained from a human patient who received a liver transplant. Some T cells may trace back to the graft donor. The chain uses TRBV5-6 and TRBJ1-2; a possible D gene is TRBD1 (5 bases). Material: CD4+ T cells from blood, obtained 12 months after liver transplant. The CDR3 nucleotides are TGTGCCAGCAGCGGGGCCTCGTTGGGGTATGGCTACACCTTC. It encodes CASSGASLGYGYTF.